This T cell receptor beta chain was documented in a study of memory CD8 T cells in hepatitis C reinfection. Study in general: Pre-reinfection sampling occurred 55 to 20 weeks ahead of detected reinfection.

Regarding this clone: The target antigen is unknown.

Findings and caveats of the study: Only 4 or 5 donors prevented definitive conclusions about public clonotypes.

Clones were sequenced by immunoSEQ multiplex PCR, and TCRdb holds only the in-frame ones, with some missing. Among approximately 51,000 clones listed, 89% were seen once. Time point given: pre-reinfection, 55 to 20 weeks before reinfection detection. TCR sequencing was done directly ex vivo on sorted cells, without expansion in vitro. People who inject drugs from Montreal's HEPCO study were the donors. At all three reinfection time points, viable CD3+ CD8+ CD45RO- cells from two donors served as controls. Sequencing was performed on naive CD8+ T cells sorted from blood. The clonotype originates from a young man with hepatitis C virus infection.

CDR3 sequence reads: CASSLVRGSEETQYF. The CDR3 DNA follows: TGTGCCAGCAGCTTAGTACGGGGGAGCGAAGAGACCCAGTACTTC. This chain uses TRBV11-2 with TRBJ2-5, with D possibly being TRBD2 (6 bases). The CDR3 extends over 15 amino acids. CDR1 and CDR2 from the germline V gene are SGHAT and FQNNGV. Trimming took off 1 base at V and 3 bases at J, with 12 bases between the two ends.